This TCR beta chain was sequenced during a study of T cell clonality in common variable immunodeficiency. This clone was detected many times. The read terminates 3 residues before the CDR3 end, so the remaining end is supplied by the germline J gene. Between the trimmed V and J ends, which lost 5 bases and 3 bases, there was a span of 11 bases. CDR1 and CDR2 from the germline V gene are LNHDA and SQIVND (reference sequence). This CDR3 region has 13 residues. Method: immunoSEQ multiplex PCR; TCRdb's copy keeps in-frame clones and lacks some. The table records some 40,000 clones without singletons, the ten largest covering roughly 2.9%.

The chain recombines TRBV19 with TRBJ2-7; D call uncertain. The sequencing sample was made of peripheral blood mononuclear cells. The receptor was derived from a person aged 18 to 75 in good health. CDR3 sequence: CASSLTHRYEQYF. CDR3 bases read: TGTGCCAGTAGTTTAACACATCGCTACGAG.